A selection of T cell receptor beta chains follows, all from one sample in a study of cytomegalovirus exposure and HLA in healthy donors. The table came from immunoSEQ multiplex PCR; TCRdb's copy has only in-frame clones and leaves some out. The sample contains tens of thousands of clones, around 74% of which appear only once. The sample taken for sequencing was PBMCs. Receptors were obtained from a man aged 25-45 years in good health and CMV-seropositive. Both conserved end residues are part of each CDR3. The D gene is left open where the match is weak. Clone size, where shown, is once, few, many, or a class for clones that have expanded.

D,V,size,J,CDR3,DNA
TRBD1,TRBV15,NA,TRBJ1-1,CATSRVPGTGILTEAFF,TGTGCCACCAGCAGAGTTCCGGGGACAGGGATCTTGACTGAAGCTTTCTTT
TRBD2,TRBV4-1,NA,TRBJ2-3,CASSRLAGTTDTQYF,TGCGCCAGCAGCCGACTAGCGGGGACGACAGATACGCAGTATTTT
TRBD2,TRBV11-3,NA,TRBJ2-2,CASSPGQRLAGVTGELFF,TGTGCCAGCAGCCCGGGACAGCGACTAGCGGGGGTAACCGGGGAGCTGTTTTTT
TRBD2,TRBV7-2,NA,TRBJ2-5,CASSFRLAGARSRGETQYF,TGTGCCAGCAGCTTCCGACTAGCGGGGGCCCGCAGTAGGGGGGAGACCCAGTACTTC
NA,TRBV2,NA,TRBJ1-1,CASSEGGAGTEAFF,TGTGCCAGCAGTGAGGGGGGGGCGGGCACTGAAGCTTTCTTT
TRBD1,TRBV29-1,NA,TRBJ1-2,CSVVASGQSSYTF,TGCAGCGTTGTAGCATCGGGACAGTCGAGCTACACCTTC
TRBD2,TRBV18,NA,TRBJ2-1,CASSPPSGSSYNEQFF,TGTGCCAGCTCACCCCCTAGCGGGAGCTCCTACAATGAGCAGTTCTTC
TRBD1,TRBV5-1,few,TRBJ1-2,CASSETGNYGYTF,TGCGCCAGCAGCGAGACAGGGAACTATGGCTACACCTTC
TRBD2,TRBV4-2,NA,TRBJ2-3,CASSLTSGGATDTQYF,TGTGCCAGCAGCCTCACTAGCGGGGGGGCCACAGATACGCAGTATTTT
NA,TRBV4-3,NA,TRBJ2-1,CASSQAGNSYNEQFF,TGCGCCAGCAGCCAAGCAGGGAACTCCTACAATGAGCAGTTCTTC
NA,TRBV19,NA,TRBJ1-5,CATTKVPTFNSNQPQHF,TGTGCTACTACCAAGGTTCCCACCTTCAATAGCAATCAGCCCCAGCATTTT
TRBD2,TRBV2,NA,TRBJ2-3,CASSEFQRGYTDTQYF,TGTGCCAGCAGTGAATTCCAGCGGGGTTACACAGATACGCAGTATTTT
TRBD1,TRBV19,NA,TRBJ1-1,CASTPLFAGQGNTEAFF,TGTGCCAGTACCCCCCTCTTCGCTGGACAGGGGAACACTGAAGCTTTCTTT
TRBD2,TRBV7-3,NA,TRBJ2-1,CASSLGTSIYNEQFF,TGTGCCAGCAGCTTAGGGACTAGCATCTACAATGAGCAGTTCTTC
NA,TRBV28,NA,TRBJ2-1,CASSLSTGFLNQFF,TGTGCCAGCAGTTTATCAACGGGGTTTCTCAACCAGTTCTTC
NA,TRBV6-5,NA,TRBJ1-2,CASSYQGSYGYTF,TGTGCCAGCAGTTACCAGGGCAGCTATGGCTACACCTTC
TRBD1,TRBV6-1,NA,TRBJ1-2,CASTGGRGYTF,TGTGCCAGCACAGGGGGCCGGGGCTACACCTTC
TRBD1,TRBV4-3,few,TRBJ1-4,CASSQIQGLGEKLFF,TGCGCCAGCAGCCAGATACAGGGGCTAGGTGAAAAACTGTTTTTT
NA,TRBV30,NA,TRBJ2-1,CAWSSGSRPGKQFF,TGTGCCTGGTCGTCGGGTAGTAGGCCAGGGAAGCAGTTCTTC
NA,TRBV12-5,NA,TRBJ1-1,CASALTWNTEAFF,TGTGCTAGTGCCTTAACATGGAACACTGAAGCTTTCTTT
TRBD1,TRBV5-1,NA,TRBJ1-6,CASSLSGTGYNSPLHF,TGCGCCAGCAGCTTATCCGGGACAGGTTATAATTCACCCCTCCACTTT
TRBD1,TRBV2,few,TRBJ1-5,CASSEGTGNQPQHF,TGTGCCAGCAGTGAGGGGACAGGGAATCAGCCCCAGCATTTT